What follows are 28 T cell receptor beta chains derived from one specimen sequenced in a study of blood T cell repertoires in COVID-19. The method was immunoSEQ multiplex PCR; TCRdb's version includes in-frame clones alone and lacks a portion of them. Of about 160,000 clones in the sample, under 95% were seen once. Sequencing was done on a sample of peripheral blood. These receptors all come from a man between 18 and 35 years old with acute or convalescent COVID-19.

The chain employs TRBV5-1 and TRBJ1-2; D is uncertain. CDR1 and CDR2 (germline): SGHRS, YFSETQ. This CDR3 is built from 12 residues. The V end lost 3 bases, the J end lost 4 bases, and 7 bases lay between the germline ends. The CDR3 bases are TGCGCCAGCAGCTCCTCTCTCTATGGCTACACCTTC. It codes for CASSSSLYGYTF.

The CDR3 sequence is CASSLYQALSVPTF. CDR3 coding DNA: TGTGCCAGCAGCTTGTACCAGGCTCTATCGGTCCCCACCTTC. This chain links TRBV5-5 with TRBJ1-2, with D hard to call. Germline values: CDR1 SGHKS, CDR2 YYEKEE (reference sequence). Between the trimmed V and J ends, which lost 1 base and 13 bases, there was a span of 20 bases. The CDR3 loop spans 14 amino acids.

Only a few counts were recorded for this clone. The CDR3 DNA is TGTGCCAGCACCCTGGGCGGGCCTTACAACACCGGGGAGCTGTTTTTT. Residues: CASTLGGPYNTGELFF. The chain recombines TRBV5-5 with TRBJ2-2; a weak D match, TRBD2 (5 bases). Germline V gene sequence: CDR1 SGHKS, CDR2 YYEKEE (reference sequence). Between the trimmed V and J ends, which lost 6 bases and 2 bases, there was a span of 17 bases. This CDR3 spans 16 amino acids. Using reference TRBV5-5 and TRBJ2-2 for the parts outside the CDR3, the full variable domain is DAGVTQSPTHLIKTRGQQVTLRCSPISGHKSVSWYQQVLGQGPQFIFQYYEKEERGRGNFPDRFSARQFPNYSSELNVNALLLGDSALYLCASTLGGPYNTGELFFGEGSRLTVL.

The rearrangement links TRBV7-2 to TRBJ2-7, with 10 bases fitting TRBD2. The CDR3 sequence is 14 residues long. Germline V lookup: CDR1 SGHTA, CDR2 FQGNSA. With V trimmed by 5 bases and J by 0 bases, 1 base remained unmatched. CDR3 sequence: CASSRTSGSYEQYF. The CDR3 bases are TGTGCCAGCAGCCGGACTAGCGGCTCCTACGAGCAGTACTTC. Drawing the rest from reference TRBV7-2 and TRBJ2-7, the complete variable domain is GAGVSQSPSNKVTEKGKDVELRCDPISGHTALYWYRQSLGQGLEFLIYFQGNSAPDKSGLPSDRFSAERTGGSVSTLTIQRTQQEDSAVYLCASSRTSGSYEQYFGPGTRLTVT.

The rearrangement uses TRBV25-1 and TRBJ2-1; 12 nucleotides line up with TRBD1. The trim removed 5 bases at V and 12 bases at J, leaving 14 bases unmatched. This CDR3 is built from 16 residues. The germline V gene encodes CDR1 MGHDK and CDR2 SYGVNS. CDR3 residues: CASSTGQGALVPPQFF. In nucleotides, the CDR3 is TGTGCCAGCAGTACGGGACAGGGGGCCTTAGTGCCCCCGCAGTTCTTC. Based on the CDR3 plus reference TRBV25-1 and TRBJ2-1, the full variable domain is EADIYQTPRYLVIGTGKKITLECSQTMGHDKMYWYQQDPGMELHLIHYSYGVNSTEKGDLSSESTVSRIRTEHFPLTLESARPSHTSQYLCASSTGQGALVPPQFFGPGTRLTVL.

The chain joins TRBV27 to TRBJ1-1, with 7 bases matching TRBD1. Germline loops: CDR1 MNHEY, CDR2 SMNVEV (reference sequence). The J segment lost 11 bases and the V segment lost 5 bases, leaving 14 bases of the junction unmatched. The CDR3 is made up of 14 amino acids. The CDR3, as DNA: TGTGCCAGCAGTATAACGAGGGGGCGAATTGGGGCTTTCTTT. Translation gives CASSITRGRIGAFF.

The V call is TRBV9, the J call TRBJ1-1; 9 bases are a match to TRBD1. After removal of 3 bases from V and 4 bases from J, the junction contained 7 bases not matched to a gene. In germline, CDR1 is SGDLS, CDR2 YYNGEE. The CDR3 contains 15 residues. The CDR3 bases are TGTGCCAGCAGCGGCCACAGGGGGCGGTTCACTGAAGCTTTCTTT. It codes for CASSGHRGRFTEAFF.

The chain employs TRBV27 and TRBJ2-7; TRBD1 matches 11 bases. The CDR3 has 18 amino acids. V was pared by 4 bases and J by 5 bases, with 16 bases of the junction left unmatched. From germline, CDR1 is MNHEY and CDR2 SMNVEV (reference sequence). CDR3 sequence: CASSYRPPVRTGGDEQYF. The DNA of the CDR3 is TGTGCCAGCAGTTATCGACCTCCCGTCCGGACAGGGGGCGACGAGCAGTACTTC.

In DNA form, the CDR3 reads TGTGCCACCAGCGCCGGGACAGGGGGCACCGGGGAGCTGTTTTTT. As protein: CATSAGTGGTGELFF. V gene TRBV24-1 combines with J gene TRBJ2-2; TRBD1 matches 11 bases. The CDR3 contains 15 residues. Per germline, CDR1 KGHDR and CDR2 SFDVKD. The junction had 4 bases not matched to a gene; V was cut back by 7 bases and J by 4 bases.

The CDR3 loop reads CASSLDGTGVGYTF. Here the CDR3 DNA reads TGCGCCAGCAGCTTGGACGGGACAGGGGTTGGCTACACCTTC. The rearrangement links TRBV5-1 to TRBJ1-2, with 10 bases lining up with TRBD1. The germline CDR1 and CDR2 sequences are SGHRS and YFSETQ. The CDR3 is made up of 14 amino acids. With 0 bases clipped from V and 7 bases from J, the junction kept 3 bases outside the gene matches.

The gene calls are TRBV19 and TRBJ2-5; 8 positions match TRBD1. The J segment lost 4 bases and the V segment lost 4 bases, leaving 11 bases of the junction unmatched. CDR1 LNHDA and CDR2 SQIVND come from the germline V gene (reference sequence). This CDR3 region has 16 residues. The CDR3 reads CASSSFIQGVVETQYF. In DNA form, the CDR3 reads TGTGCCAGTAGTAGCTTTATACAGGGGGTCGTAGAGACCCAGTACTTC.

This sequence joins TRBV19 and TRBJ1-2; the match to TRBD1 covers 7 bases. J was trimmed by 4 bases and V by 7 bases; bases with no gene match: 9. Per germline, CDR1 LNHDA and CDR2 SQIVND (reference sequence). The CDR3 length is 14 residues. CDR3 protein: CASIHTDRLYGYTF. The CDR3 region has the DNA TGTGCCAGTATTCATACGGACAGGCTCTATGGCTACACCTTC.

The V gene is TRBV25-1, the J gene TRBJ1-1; D is perhaps TRBD1 (6 bases). V dropped 6 bases and J dropped 2 bases, with 16 bases sitting between them. CDR1 is MGHDK and CDR2 is SYGVNS in the germline V gene. The CDR3 spans 15 residues. The CDR3 loop reads CASSPIQGLNTEAFF. For the CDR3, the DNA is TGTGCCAGCAGCCCAATACAGGGATTAAACACTGAAGCTTTCTTT.

The genes are TRBV5-1 and TRBJ2-2; D gene unclear. Germline assignment: CDR1 SGHRS and CDR2 YFSETQ. The length of the CDR3 is 13 residues. V shed 0 bases and J shed 5 bases, with 5 bases lying between them. The CDR3 reads CASSLAVTGELFF. CDR3 nucleotide sequence: TGCGCCAGCAGCTTGGCAGTAACCGGGGAGCTGTTTTTT.

J is TRBJ1-4 and V is TRBV5-1; D is uncertain. Germline CDR1 reads SGHRS; CDR2 reads YFSETQ. The CDR3 totals 13 residues. The ends were cut back, 0 bases at V and 4 bases at J, with 4 bases in the middle. CDR3 protein: CASSLGSNEKLFF. DNA for the CDR3: TGCGCCAGCAGCTTGGGGAGTAATGAAAAACTGTTTTTT. Full variable domain (outside the CDR3, taken from reference TRBV5-1 and TRBJ1-4): KAGVTQTPRYLIKTRGQQVTLSCSPISGHRSVSWYQQTPGQGLQFLFEYFSETQRNKGNFPGRFSGRQFSNSRSEMNVSTLELGDSALYLCASSLGSNEKLFFGSGTQLSVL.

This chain links TRBV27 with TRBJ1-2; unclear D gene. The germline CDR1 and CDR2 sequences are MNHEY and SMNVEV (reference sequence). The CDR3 runs to 14 residues. With 5 bases removed from V and 8 bases from J, the gap between germline ends came to 18 bases. CDR3 protein: CASSPSTRSEGYTF. The CDR3 DNA sequence: TGTGCCAGCAGTCCTAGTACACGTTCGGAGGGCTACACCTTC.

The genes are TRBV18 and TRBJ1-3; D is unresolved. V dropped 0 bases and J dropped 0 bases, with 15 bases sitting between them. From germline, CDR1 is KGHSH and CDR2 LQKENI. This CDR3 region has 18 residues. CDR3 sequence: CASSPPSFQRSSGNTIYF. CDR3 in DNA: TGTGCCAGCTCACCACCGTCGTTTCAGCGAAGCTCTGGAAACACCATATATTTT.

This chain joins TRBV11-2 and TRBJ2-1, with D maybe TRBD2 (6 bases). Germline V gives CDR1 SGHAT, CDR2 FQNNGV. This CDR3 has 15 amino acids. V was cut by 1 base and J by 0 bases, with 7 bases left in between. The CDR3 nucleotides are TGTGCCAGCAGCTTAGCCGGGAGCTCCTACAATGAGCAGTTCTTC. It yields the protein CASSLAGSSYNEQFF.

The chain joins TRBV6-2 or TRBV6-3 to TRBJ2-3; 7 bases agree with TRBD1. Germline V gene lookup returns CDR1 MNHEY and CDR2 SVGEGT. There are 17 residues in the CDR3. J gave up 1 base and V 4 bases, and 11 bases lay outside the gene matches. This CDR3 is CASSFNARQGRTDTQYF. DNA for the CDR3: TGTGCCAGCAGTTTCAACGCCCGACAGGGACGCACAGATACGCAGTATTTT.

This chain links TRBV29-1 with TRBJ1-1, with TRBD1 matching 8 bases. V was clipped by 7 bases and J by 0 bases; unmatched bases: 10. CDR1 and CDR2 from the germline V gene are SQVTM and ANQGSEA. CDR3 length: 15 residues. The CDR3 here is CSAPGQGLMNTEAFF. DNA for the CDR3: TGCAGCGCCCCTGGACAGGGCCTGATGAACACTGAAGCTTTCTTT.

In its sample, this clone was seen once. The CDR3 coding sequence is TGTGCCAGCAGCCTTGGCCCAGGGGCTGGAAACACCATATATTTT. Its protein is CASSLGPGAGNTIYF. The genes are TRBV2 and TRBJ1-3, with D perhaps TRBD1 (6 bases). Germline loops: CDR1 SNHLY, CDR2 FYNNEI. Trimming shortened V by 6 bases and J by 2 bases, and 14 bases separated the two germline ends. This CDR3 has 15 amino acids.

The chain links TRBV5-4 to TRBJ1-6, with a weak D call TRBD1 (6 bases). Per germline, CDR1 SGHNT and CDR2 YYREEE (reference sequence). The V end lost 2 bases, the J end lost 7 bases, and 7 bases lay between the germline ends. The CDR3 length is 13 residues. In nucleotides, the CDR3 is TGTGCCAGCAGCTTCGGACAGAATTCACCCCTCCACTTT. Translating gives CASSFGQNSPLHF.

The chain carries TRBV9 and TRBJ1-2; D unresolved. The CDR3 runs to 13 residues. Deletions cut 2 bases from V and 3 bases from J, with 8 bases between. Looked up from germline, CDR1 is SGDLS and CDR2 is YYNGEE. In DNA, the CDR3 is TGTGCCAGCAGCGTTTCCAGTCACTATGGCTACACCTTC. Translation: CASSVSSHYGYTF.

The chain joins TRBV19 to TRBJ1-5; weak D call: TRBD1 (5 bases). Trimming removed 7 bases from V and 0 bases from J, with 16 bases in between. Per germline, CDR1 LNHDA and CDR2 SQIVND (reference sequence). The length of the CDR3 is 16 residues. CDR3 region: CASNLGADYSNQPQHF. CDR3 nucleotide sequence: TGTGCCAGTAATCTAGGGGCGGATTATAGCAATCAGCCCCAGCATTTT.

The CDR3 DNA is TGTGCCAGCAGTGAAGTAAGCAGCGGGGGGCAGACCCAGTACTTC. Protein sequence: CASSEVSSGGQTQYF. This rearrangement joins TRBV2 to TRBJ2-5; 9 bases are a match to TRBD2. In germline, CDR1 is SNHLY, CDR2 FYNNEI. The J segment lost 6 bases and the V segment lost 1 base, leaving 6 bases of the junction unmatched. The CDR3 runs 15 residues.

V is TRBV5-1 and J is TRBJ2-5; TRBD1 matches at 9 bases. The ends lost 5 bases at V and 4 bases at J; junction bases unmatched: 3. Germline V gene lookup returns CDR1 SGHRS and CDR2 YFSETQ. The CDR3 runs 13 residues. CDR3 coding DNA: TGCGCCAGCAGAGCGGACAGGGGAGAGACCCAGTACTTC. Protein: CASRADRGETQYF.

The chain is built from TRBV25-1 and TRBJ1-2; D is unresolved. Germline V gives CDR1 MGHDK, CDR2 SYGVNS. Trimming took off 6 bases at V and 5 bases at J, with 22 bases between the two ends. CDR3 size: 16 residues. The CDR3 sequence: CASSDTTLATIYGYTF. The CDR3 DNA is TGTGCCAGCAGCGACACGACGTTGGCCACCATTTATGGCTACACCTTC.

CDR3 DNA sequence: TGTGCCAGCAAGGCAGGGGGCACGAGTCAGCCCCAGCATTTT. Encoded protein: CASKAGGTSQPQHF. This chain joins TRBV6-5 and TRBJ1-5, with 8 nucleotides matching TRBD1. The trim removed 7 bases at V and 6 bases at J, leaving 8 bases unmatched. This CDR3 region has 14 residues. CDR1 MNHEY and CDR2 SVGAGI come from the germline V gene.